This T cell receptor (beta chain) was observed in a study of blood T cell repertoires in COVID-19 (TCRdb year 2020). Context from the whole study: Samples from collaborators originated in the United States, Italy and Spain and spanned both the acute and convalescent phases of COVID-19. The prospective study material was composed of cDNA or gDNA derived from T cells, B-cell-depleted T cells, or PBMCs. Subjects who had been exposed to COVID-19, were actively infected with it, or had recovered from it provided the deeply sampled blood TCRbeta repertoires that made up the dataset. The repertoires were made available in a free public database intended to serve as a resource for research on the immune response to SARS-CoV-2. Samples came from the ongoing ImmuneRACE study (first 160 participants) plus 1,254 subjects from 6 global collaborators. The sample metadata nearly always contained a de-identified subject ID, COVID-19 status, age in years and sex. Where HLA class I and class II types were available, the types were taken from metadata supplied by the sample provider, not from assay-based typing.

Participants in the prospective study were aged about 18 to 95 years, lived in more than 20 United States geographic areas, and enrolled through a virtual design. Cohort assignment in the prospective study relied on participant-reported clinical history from a screening survey and a study questionnaire. For ImmuneRACE Cohort 3, a participant was defined as recovered based on two consecutive negative NP/OP PCR tests, clearance by a healthcare professional, or resolution of symptoms. In the prospective study, mobile phlebotomists collected whole blood, serum and a nasopharyngeal or oropharyngeal swab from each participant. Participants in the prospective study had the option to provide additional blood draws and questionnaires over a 2-month period. Before DNA extraction, blood samples from the prospective study were shipped at room temperature or frozen. Concerning this clone: The antigen it recognizes is unknown. No base qualities exist here, and no much larger clone lies one base off it.

Points the paper makes about the study in general: How much clinical and demographic metadata was included differed by source and by participant, and the metadata was provided uncurated.

The immunoSEQ Assay, a bias-controlled multiplex PCR, was used to amplify TCRbeta CDR3 regions from genomic DNA. The authors processed their data as follows. Nucleated cell counts per sample were estimated from amplification of reference gene primers within the assay. To quantify the absolute abundance of each unique TCRbeta CDR3 rearrangement, sequence reads were collapsed and filtered. For each sample, productive Simpson clonality was calculated as the square root of Simpson's diversity index across productive rearrangements. Entries here come from immuneACCESS through TCRdb and include only in-frame sequences with V and J called. Some clones fail to appear in such tables; in the studies checked, an unresolved V gene covers under half of the shortfall, and the cause of the remainder is unknown. V, J and clone size were drawn from that table, and D and trimming were deduced from the DNA. This sample holds about 300,000 clones; about 90% were observed only once. Under 6.5% of the sample lies in the top ten.

There are 15 amino acids in the CDR3, from cysteine to phenylalanine inclusive. Of the read, only the CDR3 DNA is kept; its 45 bases are in frame from base 1. After removal of 0 bases from V and 5 bases from J, the junction retains 6 bases not matched to a gene. The germline V gene sets CDR1 to MNHEY and CDR2 to SVGAGI. Source material: PBMCs or T cells enriched from blood (not recorded which). The origin of this receptor is a woman aged 25 to 39 who had recovered from COVID-19. The chain links TRBV6-5 with TRBJ1-1, with 7 bases in between that match TRBD1. The sequenced DNA: TGTGCCAGCAGTTACTCGAAGGGGGCACGGACTGAAGCTTTCTTT. It translates to CASSYSKGARTEAFF.